The 3 T cell receptor beta chains below come from one sample, sequenced in a study of T cells after yellow fever vaccination. TCRdb passed the 5' RACE reads through MiXCR, listing each CDR3 protein once. The profile shows about 510,000 distinct CDR3 sequences, less than 25% of them singletons. This sample comprised PBMCs, obtained 21 days after the first yellow fever vaccination. All receptors come from a man aged 18 to 30 who received the YFV17D yellow fever vaccine.

This clonotype was recorded at least ten times. This chain joins TRBV7-2 and TRBJ2-2; D might be TRBD1 (5 bases). This CDR3 has 15 amino acids. Germline V lookup: CDR1 SGHTA, CDR2 FQGNSA. Trimming shortened V by 1 base and J by 0 bases, and 6 bases separated the two germline ends. In DNA form, the CDR3 reads TGTGCCAGCAGCTTAGGGGGCGCGAACACCGGGGAGCTGTTTTTT. It translates to CASSLGGANTGELFF.

In DNA, the CDR3 is TGTGCCAGCAGTTTAAGCAGGGTGGGCAATCAGCCCCAGCATTTT. Translated: CASSLSRVGNQPQHF. This chain joins TRBV12-3 or TRBV12-4 and TRBJ1-5, with D perhaps matching TRBD1 (5 bases). Trimming pared 2 bases from V and 2 bases from J, leaving 10 bases between. The CDR3 covers 15 residues.

This rearrangement joins TRBV20-1 to TRBJ2-4; 9 positions agree with TRBD2. Germline V gene sequence: CDR1 DFQATT, CDR2 SNEGSKA (reference sequence). The length of the CDR3 is 18 residues. The trim removed 6 bases at V and 5 bases at J, leaving 20 bases unmatched. The CDR3, as DNA: TGCAGTGCCAGGGTAACCAGCGGGGGGCCCGCTGGAGAAAACATTCAGTACTTC. Its translation: CSARVTSGGPAGENIQYF.